These 30 T cell receptor beta chains were all obtained from the same sample, sequenced in a study of control samples from healthy donors and cancer patients. Repertoires were generated with immunoSEQ multiplex PCR, while TCRdb's copy carries only in-frame clones and drops some. This sample yields roughly 400,000 clones, of which about nine tenths are seen a single time; 6% to 7% belongs to the top ten. Input material: PBMCs. The receptor source for this set is a man aged 35 to 55 with head and neck cancer.

The chain joins TRBV29-1 to TRBJ1-1, with 9 bases matching TRBD1. This CDR3 is built from 14 residues. V dropped 3 bases and J dropped 3; count of bases not matched to a gene: 5. CDR1 is SQVTM, CDR2 ANQGSEA, per germline. The CDR3: CSVEGTGWDTEAFF. CDR3 bases: TGCAGCGTTGAGGGGACAGGGTGGGACACTGAAGCTTTCTTT.

V and J are TRBV4-1 and TRBJ2-7, with 7 bases identical to TRBD1. Germline V gives CDR1 MGHRA, CDR2 YSYEKL. V dropped 5 bases and J dropped 6; count of bases not matched to a gene: 22. The CDR3 length is 18 residues. DNA of the CDR3: TGCGCCAGCAGCTCAGTCGGGCGAACTAGGGGGCTGATTGGCGAGCAGTACTTC. Amino acids: CASSSVGRTRGLIGEQYF.

The chain couples TRBV19 to TRBJ2-1; 9 nucleotides agree with TRBD2. Trimming removed 3 bases from V and 7 bases from J; junction bases left unmatched: 10. The CDR3 runs to 16 residues. Germline V lookup: CDR1 LNHDA, CDR2 SQIVND (reference sequence). CDR3 region: CASSISRGLARNEQFF. CDR3 DNA: TGTGCCAGTAGTATTTCGAGAGGACTAGCGAGAAATGAGCAGTTCTTC.

This clone appeared once. Other nucleotide sequences in the sample specify the same CDR3. J is TRBJ1-1 and V is TRBV9; 11 bases are shared with TRBD1. With V trimmed by 0 bases and J by 4 bases, 2 bases remained unmatched. The CDR3 is 15 amino acids. Germline V CDR1 and CDR2: SGDLS, YYNGEE. The CDR3: CASSVGGQGGTEAFF. CDR3 sequence (DNA): TGTGCCAGCAGCGTAGGGGGACAGGGGGGCACTGAAGCTTTCTTT.

As regards this clone: The same CDR3 also results from other DNA sequences found in this sample. CDR3 DNA sequence: TGTGCCAGCTCACCAGGACAGGGGGGCATGAACACTGAAGCTTTCTTT. Translation gives CASSPGQGGMNTEAFF. The rearrangement links TRBV18 to TRBJ1-1, with 10 bases fitting TRBD1. The ends lost 2 bases at V and 0 bases at J; junction bases unmatched: 3. CDR1 and CDR2 from the germline V gene are KGHSH and LQKENI. The CDR3 totals 16 residues.

The chain recombines TRBV7-9 with TRBJ1-4; a weak D match, TRBD1 (6 bases). Germline assignment: CDR1 SEHNR and CDR2 FQNEAQ (reference sequence). V shed 5 bases and J shed 6 bases, with 25 bases lying between them. The CDR3 is made up of 18 amino acids. The CDR3: CASSPAVVGGRVHEKLFF. The DNA of the CDR3 is TGTGCCAGCAGCCCGGCCGTTGTCGGGGGGCGCGTACATGAAAAACTGTTTTTT.

The chain couples TRBV5-5 to TRBJ2-5; D remains ambiguous. Germline CDR1 is SGHKS and CDR2 is YYEKEE (reference sequence). This CDR3 is built from 15 residues. V was cut by 0 bases and J by 2 bases, with 11 bases left in between. For the CDR3, the DNA is TGTGCCAGCAGCTTGGGTCATGGGGAACAAGAGACCCAGTACTTC. It specifies CASSLGHGEQETQYF. Combining the CDR3 with reference TRBV5-5 and TRBJ2-5 gives the whole variable domain DAGVTQSPTHLIKTRGQQVTLRCSPISGHKSVSWYQQVLGQGPQFIFQYYEKEERGRGNFPDRFSARQFPNYSSELNVNALLLGDSALYLCASSLGHGEQETQYFGPGTRLLVL.

The chain couples TRBV30 to TRBJ1-4; 8 bases are shared with TRBD1. V shed 3 bases and J 5 bases; nucleotides not matched to a gene: 5. CDR1 GTSNPN and CDR2 SVGIG come from the germline V gene (reference sequence). The CDR3 sequence is 14 residues long. The CDR3 loop reads CAWRKGQENEKLFF. The CDR3 DNA reads as TGTGCCTGGAGGAAGGGACAGGAGAATGAAAAACTGTTTTTT.

This clone showed up just a few times. The CDR3 here is CASSENTQAPEQFF. DNA of the CDR3: TGTGCCAGCAGCGAAAATACACAGGCCCCTGAGCAGTTCTTC. The V and J genes are TRBV2 and TRBJ2-1; D is possibly TRBD1 (5 bases). CDR1 and CDR2 (germline): SNHLY, FYNNEI. This CDR3 is built from 14 residues. V was clipped by 6 bases and J by 9 bases, with 18 bases between them.

The chain employs TRBV5-6 and TRBJ1-6; D gene ambiguous. The germline V and J ends were trimmed by 0 bases and 0 bases, with 10 bases remaining between them. Germline-derived CDR1 and CDR2 are SGHDT and YYEEEE. The CDR3 consists of 17 residues. CDR3 in DNA: TGTGCCAGCAGCTTGGATTTCCGGTTCTCCTATAATTCACCCCTCCACTTT. Its protein product is CASSLDFRFSYNSPLHF.

The chain is built from TRBV6-2 or TRBV6-3 and TRBJ1-5, with TRBD1 matching over 9 bases. Losses at the gene ends were 4 bases for V and 6 bases for J; bases not matched to a gene: 7. CDR3 length: 15 amino acids. CDR1 is MNHEY and CDR2 is SVGEGT in the germline V gene. CDR3 amino acids: CASSFPGTGLQPQHF. The DNA for the CDR3 is TGTGCCAGCAGTTTCCCCGGGACAGGGCTTCAGCCCCAGCATTTT.

The chain combines TRBV19 with TRBJ1-1, with D possibly matching TRBD1 (5 bases). CDR3 length equals 13 residues. V was cut by 6 bases and J by 6 bases, with 14 bases left in between. Germline CDR1 reads LNHDA; CDR2 reads SQIVND (reference sequence). In DNA form, the CDR3 reads TGTGCCAGTAGCGGGACCCACGGGGCTGAAGCTTTCTTT. It yields the protein CASSGTHGAEAFF.

The V call is TRBV6-5, the J call TRBJ1-3; TRBD1 is a possible D gene (5 bases). The V end lost 4 bases, the J end lost 2 bases, and 15 bases lay between the germline ends. The CDR3 consists of 16 residues. The V gene's germline CDR1 is MNHEY and CDR2 SVGAGI. The chain's CDR3 is CASSSRGGEAGNTIYF. CDR3 DNA: TGTGCCAGCAGTTCCCGGGGGGGTGAGGCTGGAAACACCATATATTTT.

J is TRBJ1-6 and V is TRBV7-9; TRBD1 agrees at 8 bases. The CDR3 extends over 13 amino acids. Per germline, CDR1 SEHNR and CDR2 FQNEAQ (reference sequence). The V and J ends lost 2 bases and 15 bases, in that order; junction bases with no gene match: 6. CDR3 nucleotide sequence: TGTGCCAGCAGCTTAACCACAGGGGGTCTCCTCCACTTT. It yields the protein CASSLTTGGLLHF. Variable domain in full (rest from reference TRBV7-9 and TRBJ1-6): DTGVSQNPRHKITKRGQNVTFRCDPISEHNRLYWYRQTLGQGPEFLTYFQNEAQLEKSRLLSDRFSAERPKGSFSTLEIQRTEQGDSAMYLCASSLTTGGLLHFGNGTRLTVT.

This clone has only one observation. This chain joins TRBV3-1 (or the pseudogene TRBV3-2) and TRBJ1-6; TRBD1 matches at 7 bases. V lost 3 bases to trimming and J lost 6 bases; unmatched junction nucleotides: 8. There are 16 residues in the CDR3. CDR1 is LGHDT, CDR2 YNNKEL, per germline (reference sequence). The CDR3: CASSHRGGAGNSPLHF. The CDR3 bases are TGTGCCAGCAGCCACCGAGGGGGCGCGGGTAATTCACCCCTCCACTTT.

In nucleotides, the CDR3 is TGTGCCAGCAGCTTAGAGCGGACCCCCCCCTATGGCTACACCTTC. Protein product: CASSLERTPPYGYTF. The rearrangement uses TRBV7-9 and TRBJ1-2; no firm D call. There are 15 residues in the CDR3. V was pared by 1 base and J by 4 bases, with 13 bases between. CDR1 is SEHNR and CDR2 is FQNEAQ in the germline V gene (reference sequence).

The table lists this clone with a few counts. This chain connects TRBV2 to TRBJ1-5, with TRBD1 matching 9 bases. The V segment lost 5 bases and the J segment 11 bases; nucleotides outside the gene matches: 13. CDR3 length: 15 amino acids. Germline V gene sequence: CDR1 SNHLY, CDR2 FYNNEI. The CDR3 loop reads CASSRTRTGELAQHF. CDR3 nucleotides: TGTGCCAGCAGTCGAACTCGGACAGGGGAGTTGGCCCAGCATTTT.

V gene TRBV28 combines with J gene TRBJ1-1; D gene uncertain. The CDR3 has 15 amino acids. Germline assignment: CDR1 MDHEN and CDR2 SYDVKM. V shed 2 bases and J shed 5 bases, with 15 bases lying between them. The CDR3 reads CASSLPGSQSTEAFF. CDR3 sequence (DNA): TGTGCCAGCAGTTTACCGGGTTCTCAATCAACTGAAGCTTTCTTT. The full variable domain, its missing parts supplied by reference TRBV28 and TRBJ1-1, is DVKVTQSSRYLVKRTGEKVFLECVQDMDHENMFWYRQDPGLGLRLIYFSYDVKMKEKGDIPEGYSVSREKKERFSLILESASTNQTSMYLCASSLPGSQSTEAFFGQGTRLTVV.

The chain joins TRBV11-2 to TRBJ1-1, with D perhaps matching TRBD1 (5 bases). Germline V CDR1 and CDR2: SGHAT, FQNNGV. V lost 1 base to trimming and J lost 4 bases, with 13 bases between them. CDR3 size: 15 residues. The CDR3 DNA follows: TGTGCCAGCAGCTTAGCTTCAGGGTGGGGCACTGAAGCTTTCTTT. This codes for CASSLASGWGTEAFF.

As to this clone: The sample holds other DNA sequences that translate to the same CDR3. The rearrangement links TRBV4-1 to TRBJ2-7; D gene unclear. With 4 bases removed from V and 0 bases from J, the gap between germline ends came to 10 bases. CDR1 is MGHRA and CDR2 is YSYEKL in the germline V gene. The CDR3 covers 14 residues. CDR3 region: CASSLDRSSYEQYF. For the CDR3, the DNA is TGCGCCAGCAGCCTAGACCGGAGCTCCTACGAGCAGTACTTC.

The chain links TRBV19 to TRBJ2-7; D uncertain. Germline V gene data show CDR1 as LNHDA and CDR2 as SQIVND (reference sequence). Trimming removed 2 bases from V and 5 bases from J, with 16 bases in between. CDR3 size: 15 residues. The CDR3 DNA follows: TGTGCCAGTAGTATAAACCGCCAGGCAGGCAACGAGCAGTACTTC. Amino acid sequence: CASSINRQAGNEQYF.

The rearrangement uses TRBV5-6 and TRBJ2-1; D is ambiguous. Trimming removed 0 bases from V and 2 bases from J, with 0 bases in between. CDR1 SGHDT and CDR2 YYEEEE come from the germline V gene. The CDR3 extends over 12 amino acids. Here the CDR3 reads CASSLAYNEQFF. As DNA, the CDR3 is TGTGCCAGCAGCTTGGCCTACAATGAGCAGTTCTTC.

The chain combines TRBV5-1 with TRBJ2-5, with D perhaps matching TRBD2 (6 bases). Germline values: CDR1 SGHRS, CDR2 YFSETQ. Deletions cut 0 bases from V and 4 bases from J, with 10 bases between. This CDR3 region has 14 residues. CDR3 region: CASSLAGGVETQYF. Written as DNA, the CDR3 is TGCGCCAGCAGCTTGGCAGGCGGGGTAGAGACCCAGTACTTC.

This clone has more than one count but fewer than ten. The CDR3 sequence: CASSQGSVGEFF. CDR3 sequence (DNA): TGTGCCAGCAGCCAAGGGTCGGTAGGTGAGTTCTTC. This chain uses TRBV3-1 (or the pseudogene TRBV3-2) with TRBJ2-1; D call uncertain. CDR1 is LGHDT and CDR2 is YNNKEL in the germline V gene (reference sequence). V was shortened by 1 base and J by 14 bases, with 12 bases between the two germline ends. This CDR3 spans 12 amino acids.

Comments on this clone: At one end, the junction sequence differs from germline, possibly due to a read error. The chain recombines TRBV10-3 with TRBJ1-2; D unclear. Germline CDR1 is ENHRY and CDR2 is SYGVKD. The CDR3 spans 17 residues. As DNA, the CDR3 is TGTGCCACCAGTGACATTAACCTGGGGAAAACGTCCTATGGCTACACCTTC. Translating gives CATSDINLGKTSYGYTF.

V usage is TRBV19 and J usage is TRBJ1-4, with D unresolved. The V gene's germline CDR1 is LNHDA and CDR2 SQIVND (reference sequence). Trimming took 5 bases from V and 4 from J, leaving 11 bases between them. The CDR3 loop spans 14 amino acids. CDR3 nucleotide sequence: TGTGCCAGTAGTCTCGGACCGGTTAATGAAAAACTGTTTTTT. Translation gives CASSLGPVNEKLFF.

The V gene is TRBV19, the J gene TRBJ2-7; D is undetermined. The CDR3 has 14 amino acids. Deletions cut 1 base from V and 0 bases from J, with 7 bases between. CDR1 is LNHDA and CDR2 is SQIVND in the germline V gene (reference sequence). The CDR3 bases are TGTGCCAGTAGTATAGGCCAGAGCTCCTACGAGCAGTACTTC. It translates to CASSIGQSSYEQYF.

V is TRBV28 and J is TRBJ2-7; unclear D gene. Germline V gives CDR1 MDHEN, CDR2 SYDVKM. The CDR3 is made up of 14 amino acids. V shed 2 bases and J shed 0 bases, with 8 bases lying between them. The CDR3 DNA reads TGTGCCAGCAGTTTAAGCGCGAGCTCCTACGAGCAGTACTTC. The encoded protein is CASSLSASSYEQYF.

CDR3 protein: CASSLDLDRDEAFF. In DNA, the CDR3 is TGCGCCAGCAGCCTGGACCTAGACAGGGACGAAGCTTTCTTT. The rearrangement joins TRBV5-1 to TRBJ1-1, with 7 positions matching TRBD1. CDR3 size: 14 residues. V shed 4 bases and J 8 bases; nucleotides not matched to a gene: 11. Germline V gene data show CDR1 as SGHRS and CDR2 as YFSETQ.

V usage is TRBV7-9 and J usage is TRBJ1-2, with TRBD1 identical over 9 bases. The trim removed 5 bases at V and 0 bases at J, leaving 7 bases unmatched. Germline V CDR1 and CDR2: SEHNR, FQNEAQ (reference sequence). The CDR3 runs to 16 residues. The CDR3 sequence: CASSPATGGSNYGYTF. CDR3 coding DNA: TGTGCCAGCAGCCCGGCAACAGGGGGCTCTAACTATGGCTACACCTTC. The full variable domain, its missing parts supplied by reference TRBV7-9 and TRBJ1-2, is DTGVSQNPRHKITKRGQNVTFRCDPISEHNRLYWYRQTLGQGPEFLTYFQNEAQLEKSRLLSDRFSAERPKGSFSTLEIQRTEQGDSAMYLCASSPATGGSNYGYTFGSGTRLTVV.